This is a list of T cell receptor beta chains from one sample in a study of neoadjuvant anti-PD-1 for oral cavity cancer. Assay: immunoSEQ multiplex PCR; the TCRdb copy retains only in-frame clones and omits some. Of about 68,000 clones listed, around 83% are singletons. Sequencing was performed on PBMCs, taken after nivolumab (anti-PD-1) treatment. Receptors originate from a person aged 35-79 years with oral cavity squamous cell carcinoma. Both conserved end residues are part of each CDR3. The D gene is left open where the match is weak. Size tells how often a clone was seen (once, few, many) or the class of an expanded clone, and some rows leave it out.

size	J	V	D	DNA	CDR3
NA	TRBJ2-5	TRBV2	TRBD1	TGTGCCAGCAGGTGGCAGGGGGAAACCCAGTACTTC	CASRWQGETQYF
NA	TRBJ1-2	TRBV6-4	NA	TGTGCCAGCAGTGAGGTATTTCTCGGGACACACGGCTACACCTTC	CASSEVFLGTHGYTF
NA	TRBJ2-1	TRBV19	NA	TGTGCCAGTAACGGGCGGGTCAATGAGCAGTTCTTC	CASNGRVNEQFF
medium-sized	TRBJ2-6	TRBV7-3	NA	TGTGCCAGCAGCTTAAACCTGTGGGACTCTGGGGCCAACGTCCTGACTTTC	CASSLNLWDSGANVLTF
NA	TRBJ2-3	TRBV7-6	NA	TGTGCCAGCAGTCTTGGGGGCGGAAGGAGGAATACAGATACGCAGTATTTT	CASSLGGGRRNTDTQYF
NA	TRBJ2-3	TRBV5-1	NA	TGCGCCAGCAGCTTGGGGCGCGGGGATCACACAGATACGCAGTATTTT	CASSLGRGDHTDTQYF
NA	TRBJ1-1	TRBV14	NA	TGTGCCAGCAGCCGAGTTAGTACTGAAGCTTTCTTT	CASSRVSTEAFF
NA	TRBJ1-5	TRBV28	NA	TGTGCCAGCAGTTTAATTACAGACGGCAATCAGCCCCAGCATTTT	CASSLITDGNQPQHF
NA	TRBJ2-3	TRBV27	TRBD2	TGTGCCAGCAGTCCCCAACTAGCGGGAGATTCAGATACGCAGTATTTT	CASSPQLAGDSDTQYF
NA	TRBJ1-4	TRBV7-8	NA	TGTGCCAGCAGCCCCCGCGGAGAAAAACTGTTTTTT	CASSPRGEKLFF
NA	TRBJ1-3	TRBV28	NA	TGTGCCAGCAGTCCCCCGGGGAGTCTCTCTGGAAACACCATATATTTT	CASSPPGSLSGNTIYF
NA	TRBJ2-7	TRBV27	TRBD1	TGTGCCAGCAGGGCCGGGACAGGGTCCTCCGAGCAGTACTTC	CASRAGTGSSEQYF
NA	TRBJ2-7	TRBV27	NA	TGTGCCAGCAGTTTAGGGCTAACCTACGAGCAGTACTTC	CASSLGLTYEQYF
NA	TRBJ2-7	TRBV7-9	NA	TGTGCCAGCAGCACGGACATCTACGAGCAGTACTTC	CASSTDIYEQYF
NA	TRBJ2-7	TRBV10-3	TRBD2	TGTGCCATCAGTGTGGCGGCGGGAGCCTACGAGCAGTACTTC	CAISVAAGAYEQYF
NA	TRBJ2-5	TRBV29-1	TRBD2	TGCAGCGCCAAACCAGCGGGAGGTGGTCAAGAGACCCAGTACTTC	CSAKPAGGGQETQYF
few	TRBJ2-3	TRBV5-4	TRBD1	TGTGCCAGCAGCGGAGAAAGGACAGGGAACGCAGATACGCAGTATTTT	CASSGERTGNADTQYF
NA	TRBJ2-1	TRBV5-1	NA	TGCGCCAGCAGCTATCAACCGGGAGCCCAGGGGAATGAGCAGTTCTTC	CASSYQPGAQGNEQFF
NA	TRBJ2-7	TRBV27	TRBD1	TGTGCCAGCAGTTCCCTGGACAGGGTGGGAAACGAGCAGTACTTC	CASSSLDRVGNEQYF
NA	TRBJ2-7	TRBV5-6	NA	TGTGCCAGCAGCTCCGGGACTCTTTACGAGCAGTACTTC	CASSSGTLYEQYF
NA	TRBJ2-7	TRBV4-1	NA	TGCGCCAGCAGCCAAGGGTATTCCTACGAGCAGTACTTC	CASSQGYSYEQYF
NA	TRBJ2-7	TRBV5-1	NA	TGCGCCAGCAGCGGACCGGGACAAATGACCTACGAGCAGTACTTC	CASSGPGQMTYEQYF
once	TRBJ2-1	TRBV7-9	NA	TGTGCCAGCAGCCTAGGACAGACCTTACATGGTGAGCAGTTCTTC	CASSLGQTLHGEQFF
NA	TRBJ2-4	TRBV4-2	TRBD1	TGTGCCAGCAGCCGCAGAGCCCCCTCAGCCGGGACAGGGGCGGTTTGGGCCAAAAACATTCAGTACTTC	CASSRRAPSAGTGAVWAKNIQYF
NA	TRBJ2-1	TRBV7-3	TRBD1	TGTGCCAGCAGCTCAGCCGGGGCAGGGGGCAATGAGCAGTTCTTC	CASSSAGAGGNEQFF
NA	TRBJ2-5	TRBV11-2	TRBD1	TGTGCCAGCAGCTACGGACAGGGGAGGGAGACCCAGTACTTC	CASSYGQGRETQYF
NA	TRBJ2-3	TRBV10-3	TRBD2	TGTGCCACAAAAGCGGGAGGAGCGGTAGATACGCAGTATTTT	CATKAGGAVDTQYF
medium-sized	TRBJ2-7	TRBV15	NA	TGTGCCACCAGCCGACAGGTGTCGACGGGTGAGCAGTACTTC	CATSRQVSTGEQYF
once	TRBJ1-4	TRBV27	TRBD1	TGTGCCAGCGGGACAGGGGGCTTTACTAATGAAAAACTGTTTTTT	CASGTGGFTNEKLFF
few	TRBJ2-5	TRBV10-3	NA	TGTGCCATCAGTGAAGGCCCCACCGACCAAGAGACCCAGTACTTC	CAISEGPTDQETQYF
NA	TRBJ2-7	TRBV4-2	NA	TGTGCCAGCAGCCAAGATTCCCCACATGGGGCGAGCTCCTACGAGCAGTACTTC	CASSQDSPHGASSYEQYF
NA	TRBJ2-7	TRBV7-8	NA	TGTGCCAGCAGCTTAGCGTGGGGCTCCTACGAGCAGTACTTC	CASSLAWGSYEQYF
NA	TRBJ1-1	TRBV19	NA	TGTGCCAGTAGTCTCTCAGGGGTCAACACTGAAGCTTTCTTT	CASSLSGVNTEAFF
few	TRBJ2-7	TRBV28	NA	TGTGCCAGCACCAAGACCGGGACATCCTACGAGCAGTACTTC	CASTKTGTSYEQYF
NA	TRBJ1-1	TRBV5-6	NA	TGTGCCAGCAGCCCGGGGACTGATGAAGCTTTCTTT	CASSPGTDEAFF
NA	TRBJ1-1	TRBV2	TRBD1	TGTGCCAGCAGTGAAGCGTACTTTTCAGGGGGCACTGAAGCTTTCTTT	CASSEAYFSGGTEAFF
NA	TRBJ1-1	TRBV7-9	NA	TGTGCCAGCAGCCTCGCGGGGGGGAATACTGAAGCTTTCTTT	CASSLAGGNTEAFF
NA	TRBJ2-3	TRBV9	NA	TGTGCCAGCAGTAGCCTAGCGCACACAGATACGCAGTATTTT	CASSSLAHTDTQYF
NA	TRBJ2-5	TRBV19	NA	TGTGCCAGTAGTCGGACAGATGCGGGGGAGACCCAGTACTTC	CASSRTDAGETQYF
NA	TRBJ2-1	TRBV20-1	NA	TGCAGTGCTAGTGGGGATGAGCAGTTCTTC	CSASGDEQFF
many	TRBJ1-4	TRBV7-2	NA	TGTGCCAGCAGCTTTAGACAGAAGAGTAGTGAAAAACTGTTTTTT	CASSFRQKSSEKLFF
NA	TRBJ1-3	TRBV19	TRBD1	TGTGCCAGTACCAGAGACAGGGGAGGTGGAAACACCATATATTTT	CASTRDRGGGNTIYF
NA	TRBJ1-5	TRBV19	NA	TGTGCCAGTAGTATAGGAGGGGTTAGCAATCAGCCCCAGCATTTT	CASSIGGVSNQPQHF
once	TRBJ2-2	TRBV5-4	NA	TGTGCCAGCAGCTTGAGAGGGTCCGGGGAGCTGTTTTTT	CASSLRGSGELFF
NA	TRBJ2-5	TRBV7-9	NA	TGTGCCAGCAGCCCAGCACGGGAGTCCACAGAGACCCAGTACTTC	CASSPARESTETQYF
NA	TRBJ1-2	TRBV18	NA	TGTGCCAGCTCACCAGGGGCAGAGGGCGCTTTTGGCTACACCTTC	CASSPGAEGAFGYTF
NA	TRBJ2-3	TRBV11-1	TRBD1	TGTGCCAGCAGCTTACCGGGACAGGGGACAGATACGCAGTATTTT	CASSLPGQGTDTQYF
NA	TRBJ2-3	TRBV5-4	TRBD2	TGTGCCAGCAGCTTGAAGGGTCTAGCGGGGGGCACAGATACGCAGTATTTT	CASSLKGLAGGTDTQYF
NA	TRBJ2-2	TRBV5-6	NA	TGTGCCAGCAGCTTGGAGGTCGGGGAGCTGTTTTTT	CASSLEVGELFF
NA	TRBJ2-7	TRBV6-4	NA	TGTGCCAGCAGTGAGGCCGGGATCCTAATACCCAACTCCTACGAGCAGTACTTC	CASSEAGILIPNSYEQYF
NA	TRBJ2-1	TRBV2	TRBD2	TGTGCCAGCAGTGGGGGACTAGCGGGAGGGTTCAATGAGCAGTTCTTC	CASSGGLAGGFNEQFF
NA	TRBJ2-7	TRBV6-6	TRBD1	TGTGCCAGCAGTACCACTGAGGGGGCTCACGAGCAGTACTTC	CASSTTEGAHEQYF